This TCR beta chain was observed in a study of T cell responses to AZD1222 COVID-19 vaccine. Study outcomes and limitations: Only after the peak T cell response were repertoires sampled.

About this clone itself: The antigen is undetermined.

V dropped 3 bases and J dropped 4 bases, with 14 bases sitting between them. The CDR3 extends over 14 amino acids. Germline-derived CDR1 and CDR2 are DFQATT and SNEGSKA (reference sequence). Data came from immunoSEQ multiplex PCR; TCRdb stores just in-frame clones and leaves some out. The sample carries 90,000 to 150,000 clones, approximately 86% recorded once. Second-dose recipients at about 4 or about 12 weeks were treated as one pooled group. The sequenced sample was peripheral blood, obtained 28 days after the second AZD1222 dose. This TCR derives from an adult who received the AZD1222 COVID-19 vaccine. The chain combines TRBV20-1 with TRBJ2-3; perhaps TRBD1 as D (5 bases). This chain's CDR3 is CSASGQGGADTQYF. The CDR3 DNA reads TGCAGTGCTAGTGGGCAGGGTGGCGCAGATACGCAGTATTTT.